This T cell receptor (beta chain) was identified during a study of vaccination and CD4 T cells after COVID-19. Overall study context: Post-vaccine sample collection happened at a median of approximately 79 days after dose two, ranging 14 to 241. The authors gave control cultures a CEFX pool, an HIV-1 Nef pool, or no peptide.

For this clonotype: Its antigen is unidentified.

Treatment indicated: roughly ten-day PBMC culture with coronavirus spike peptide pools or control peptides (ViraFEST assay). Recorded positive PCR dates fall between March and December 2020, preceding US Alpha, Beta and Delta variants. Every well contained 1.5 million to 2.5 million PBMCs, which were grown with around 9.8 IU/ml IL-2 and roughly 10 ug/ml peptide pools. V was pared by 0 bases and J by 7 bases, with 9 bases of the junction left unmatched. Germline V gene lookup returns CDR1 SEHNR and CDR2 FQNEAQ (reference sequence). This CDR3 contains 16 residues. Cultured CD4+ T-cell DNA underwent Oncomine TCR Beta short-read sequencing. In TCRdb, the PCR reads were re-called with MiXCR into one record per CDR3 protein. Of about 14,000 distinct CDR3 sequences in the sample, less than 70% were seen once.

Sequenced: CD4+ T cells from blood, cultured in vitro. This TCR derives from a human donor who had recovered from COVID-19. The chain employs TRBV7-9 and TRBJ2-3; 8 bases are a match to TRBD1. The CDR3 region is CASSLAFGQGGNTQYF. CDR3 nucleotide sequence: TGTGCCAGCAGCTTAGCGTTTGGACAGGGAGGAAATACGCAGTATTTT.